The subject of this entry is one T cell receptor beta chain. Its antigen specificity is not known. No base-level quality is on record; no much larger clone is a single base apart. The data belong to a study of blood T cell repertoires in COVID-19 (dated by TCRdb to between 2020 and 2021). Turning to the overall study: Collaborator samples came from the United States, Italy and Spain and covered acute and convalescent phases of COVID-19. Where available, HLA class I and class II types were taken from metadata supplied by the sample provider and were not determined by assay-based typing. The sample metadata nearly always contained a de-identified subject ID, COVID-19 status, age in years and sex. Samples came from the ongoing ImmuneRACE study (first 160 participants) plus 1,254 subjects from 6 global collaborators. Deeply sampled blood TCRbeta repertoires from subjects exposed to, actively infected with, or recovered from COVID-19 were included in the dataset. The prospective study material was composed of cDNA or gDNA derived from T cells, B-cell-depleted T cells, or PBMCs. The repertoires were released in a freely available public database meant as a resource for research on the immune response to SARS-CoV-2.

Broad study findings and their caveats: The quantity of clinical and demographic metadata differed by source and by participant and was supplied without curation.

TCRbeta CDR3 regions were amplified from genomic DNA by means of the immunoSEQ Assay, a bias-controlled multiplex PCR. Concerning the study's data processing: Within the assay, amplification of reference gene primers was used to estimate how many nucleated cells each sample contained. To quantify the absolute abundance of each unique TCRbeta CDR3 rearrangement, sequence reads were collapsed and filtered. For each sample, productive Simpson clonality was calculated as the square root of Simpson's diversity index over productive rearrangements. TCRdb holds this immuneACCESS table with in-frame rearrangements only. Some clones are missing; in checked studies, unresolved V genes explain under half, and the rest has no known cause. For V, J and clone size, that table is used; D and trimming come from the DNA. Recorded for this sample are more than 85,000 clones; 75% to 80% of them occurred a single time. Of the sample, roughly 16% is held by the ten largest clones.

Each collaborating institution followed its own protocols to collect whole blood in K2EDTA tubes. For TCRbeta analysis, collaborators shipped samples as frozen whole blood, isolated PBMCs, or DNA extracted from either of those sample types. This TCR was recovered from an elderly woman with active or convalescent COVID-19. Sequenced sample: peripheral blood.

Read as DNA, the sequence is TGCGCCAGCAGCCAAGATTCTTTGACTAGCGGGAGGGAGCAGTACTTC. It encodes CASSQDSLTSGREQYF. The sequence links TRBV4-3 to TRBJ2-7, with 13 bases aligning to TRBD2. The CDR3 runs 16 residues from the cysteine to the phenylalanine. The read is trimmed to its CDR3 DNA, 48 bases read in frame from base 1. V loses 0 bases at its end and J loses 7 bases; junction bases beyond the gene matches: 6. Sequences LGHNA (CDR1) and YSLEER (CDR2) are obtained from the germline V gene.